The next 5 T cell receptor beta chains were all read from a single sample in a study of CD8 T cells in Susac syndrome. Reverse transcription of roughly 0.45 to 1 ug RNA was performed with random hexamers. TCRdb re-analysed the immunoSEQ multiplex PCR reads in MiXCR, keeping a single row per CDR3 protein. The top ten hold less than 0.35% of the sample, which has 100,000 to 110,000 distinct CDR3 sequences, 95% seen once. Material for sequencing was CD8+ T cells from PBMCs. The receptors shown here come from a human donor with Susac syndrome.

This chain links TRBV20-1 with TRBJ1-1, with unresolved D. The CDR3 is 12 residues long. Germline V gene lookup returns CDR1 DFQATT and CDR2 SNEGSKA (reference sequence). Trimming stripped 7 bases from V and 1 base from J, with 10 bases between. The CDR3 protein is CSGVPWNTEAFF. Written as DNA, the CDR3 is TGCAGTGGAGTCCCATGGAACACTGAAGCTTTCTTT.

Only a few counts were recorded for this clonotype. The chain recombines TRBV5-4 with TRBJ2-3; TRBD2 matches 7 bases. The CDR3 totals 16 residues. Germline CDR1 reads SGHNT; CDR2 reads YYREEE (reference sequence). Germline trimming cut 4 bases from V and 0 bases from J; bases unmatched to any gene: 8. CDR3 sequence reads: CASSLIAAGSTDTQYF. The CDR3 DNA reads as TGTGCCAGCAGCCTCATTGCAGCGGGGAGCACAGATACGCAGTATTTT.

This clonotype came up a few times. The rearrangement uses TRBV5-6 and TRBJ2-3, with 8 bases that match TRBD2. The germline V gene has CDR1 SGHDT and CDR2 YYEEEE. V dropped 4 bases and J dropped 6; count of bases not matched to a gene: 13. The CDR3 covers 16 residues. The CDR3 nucleotides are TGTGCCAGCAGCCTGGGGACTAGTTGGGGTGCCGATACGCAGTATTTT. Encoded protein: CASSLGTSWGADTQYF.

The chain has TRBV20-1 and TRBJ1-1; no clear D gene. V dropped 0 bases and J dropped 2 bases, with 10 bases sitting between them. Germline CDR1 reads DFQATT; CDR2 reads SNEGSKA (reference sequence). The CDR3 length is 14 residues. The CDR3 protein is CSARENSVNTEAFF. CDR3 bases: TGCAGTGCTAGAGAGAACAGCGTCAACACTGAAGCTTTCTTT.

This clonotype showed up just a few times. The V gene is TRBV29-1, the J gene TRBJ2-5; 7 positions match TRBD1. The CDR3 is made up of 12 amino acids. Germline V gene sequence: CDR1 SQVTM, CDR2 ANQGSEA. J gave up 2 bases and V 7 bases, and 4 bases lay outside the gene matches. This chain's CDR3 is CSARGQQETQYF. DNA for the CDR3: TGCAGCGCCCGGGGACAGCAAGAGACCCAGTACTTC.